These 14 T cell receptor beta chains share one sample of origin, sequenced in a study of CD8+CD57+ T cells in acquired aplastic anemia. Only patients with CD8+CD57+ cell expansion on flow cytometry were chosen for sequencing. Profiling of TCR beta VDJ combinations and CDR3 sequences used genomic DNA as template. TCRdb itself ran the reads through MiXCR, one entry per CDR3 protein. The sample has 170,000 or so distinct CDR3 sequences, roughly 48% seen once; the top ten hold roughly 30%. The sequenced sample was sorted CD4+, CD8+, or CD8+CD57+ T cells (not recorded which) from PBMCs. The receptors stem from a human donor with aplastic anemia.

In regard to this clonotype: Just one base apart from a much larger clone, this may be a read error. CDR3 sequence (DNA): TGTGCCAGCAGCTTGGGCAGGACAACTTACTACGAGCAGTACTTC. Translation: CASSLGRTTYYEQYF. The rearrangement uses TRBV11-3 and TRBJ2-7; perhaps TRBD1 as D (5 bases). The CDR3 is made up of 15 amino acids. Trimming stripped 3 bases from V and 3 bases from J, with 15 bases between. Germline V gives CDR1 SGHNT, CDR2 YENEEA.

At least ten counts were recorded for this clonotype. The chain recombines TRBV15 with TRBJ2-2; the D is unclear. The germline V gene encodes CDR1 LNHNV and CDR2 YYDKDF (reference sequence). V was pared by 2 bases and J by 1 base, with 5 bases between. The CDR3 totals 14 residues. The CDR3 bases are TGTGCCACCAGCAGAATAGGGAACACCGGGGAGCTGTTTTTT. Residues: CATSRIGNTGELFF.

This clonotype was counted between two and nine times. V is TRBV28 and J is TRBJ2-6, with TRBD2 matching 14 bases. The CDR3 sequence is 17 residues long. Germline trimming cut 5 bases from V and 3 bases from J; bases unmatched to any gene: 3. CDR1 and CDR2 (germline): MDHEN, SYDVKM. CDR3 protein: CASSPGLAGGGANVLTF. CDR3 sequence (DNA): TGTGCCAGCAGTCCCGGACTAGCGGGAGGTGGGGCCAACGTCCTGACTTTC.

This clonotype was seen ten or more times. J is TRBJ1-2 and V is TRBV4-3; no reliable D call. V gave up 0 bases and J gave up 4 bases, with 12 bases separating them. Germline CDR1 and CDR2: LGHNA and YSLEER. The CDR3 spans 15 residues. Here the CDR3 reads CASSQDSSALYGYTF. For the CDR3, the DNA is TGCGCCAGCAGCCAAGACAGTTCGGCTCTCTATGGCTACACCTTC.

This clonotype was seen repeatedly, ten times or more. The chain has TRBV5-1 and TRBJ2-7; TRBD1 matches at 9 bases. V dropped 0 bases and J dropped 2; count of bases not matched to a gene: 3. From germline, CDR1 is SGHRS and CDR2 YFSETQ. The CDR3 runs to 15 residues. CDR3 coding DNA: TGCGCCAGCAGCTTGGCTCGACAGGGGGCCTACGAGCAGTACTTC. Residues: CASSLARQGAYEQYF.

This clonotype showed up just a few times. A much more abundant neighbour one base away suggests this may be a read error. This sequence joins TRBV9 and TRBJ2-3; 8 bases are a match to TRBD2. Germline CDR1 reads SGDLS; CDR2 reads YYNGEE. This CDR3 contains 15 residues. CDR3 sequence: CASSWSGSLTGTQYF. For the CDR3, the DNA is TGTGCCAGCAGTTGGAGCGGGAGTTTGACAGGTACGCAGTATTTT.

The chain recombines TRBV7-2 with TRBJ2-7; 7 positions match TRBD1. The V gene end was trimmed by 4 bases and the J gene end by 3 bases; junction bases not matched to a gene: 6. The CDR3 has 14 amino acids. Per germline, CDR1 SGHTA and CDR2 FQGNSA. Here the CDR3 reads CASSSYRGNYEQYF. The CDR3 bases are TGTGCCAGCAGCTCCTACAGGGGCAACTACGAGCAGTACTTC.

A note on this clonotype: One end of the junction is discordant with germline, which a read error may explain. The chain combines TRBV29-1 with TRBJ1-2; 11 bases map to TRBD1. Germline CDR1 reads SQVTM; CDR2 reads ANQGSEA. The CDR3 sequence is 13 residues long. For the CDR3, the DNA is TGCAGCGCTGAATCCGGGACAGGGGGAGGCTACACCTTC. Its translation is CSAESGTGGGYTF.

The chain has TRBV19 and TRBJ1-5, with D perhaps matching TRBD1 (5 bases). This CDR3 is built from 16 residues. V was pared by 0 bases and J by 4 bases, with 13 bases between. Germline V lookup: CDR1 LNHDA, CDR2 SQIVND (reference sequence). This chain's CDR3 is CASSIDGEGRNQPQHF. The CDR3 DNA reads as TGTGCCAGTAGTATAGATGGAGAGGGGAGGAATCAGCCCCAGCATTTT. The whole variable domain, remainder taken from reference TRBV19 and TRBJ1-5, is DGGITQSPKYLFRKEGQNVTLSCEQNLNHDAMYWYRQDPGQGLRLIYYSQIVNDFQKGDIAEGYSVSREKKESFPLTVTSAQKNPTAFYLCASSIDGEGRNQPQHFGDGTRLSIL.

This chain links TRBV7-8 with TRBJ2-7; the D gene is possibly TRBD2 (5 bases). Germline CDR1 is SGHVS and CDR2 is FQNEAQ. There are 15 residues in the CDR3. V lost 7 bases and J 1 base, leaving 17 bases between the germline ends. DNA of the CDR3: TGTGCCAGCAACAATGGACGGGGAGCGTCCTACGAGCAGTACTTC. Translated, it gives CASNNGRGASYEQYF. The full variable domain, its missing parts supplied by reference TRBV7-8 and TRBJ2-7, is GAGVSQSPRYKVAKRGQDVALRCDPISGHVSLFWYQQALGQGPEFLTYFQNEAQLDKSGLPSDRFFAERPEGSVSTLKIQRTQQEDSAVYLCASNNGRGASYEQYFGPGTRLTVT.

In its sample, this clonotype was seen many times. The chain recombines TRBV20-1 with TRBJ2-7; possibly TRBD1 or TRBD2 for D (7 bases each). Between the trimmed V and J ends, which lost 6 bases and 4 bases, there was a span of 16 bases. CDR1 is DFQATT, CDR2 SNEGSKA, per germline (reference sequence). This CDR3 spans 13 amino acids. The CDR3 DNA reads as TGCAGTGCGGCAGGGGGGGGAGCGTACGAGCAGTACTTC. This translates into CSAAGGGAYEQYF.

The count of this clonotype is one. The chain joins TRBV4-1 to TRBJ1-1, with 8 bases matching TRBD1. This CDR3 is 15 amino acids long. V gave up 2 bases and J gave up 1 base; unmatched junction bases: 3. Germline-derived CDR1 and CDR2 are MGHRA and YSYEKL. CDR3 bases: TGCGCCAGCAGCCAACACGGACAGGGGAACACTGAAGCTTTCTTT. Encoded protein: CASSQHGQGNTEAFF.

This clonotype occurred once. This chain joins TRBV11-2 and TRBJ2-1, with 10 nucleotides matching TRBD2. V lost 0 bases to trimming and J lost 7 bases; unmatched junction nucleotides: 3. The germline V gene has CDR1 SGHAT and CDR2 FQNNGV. The CDR3 is 15 residues long. This CDR3 is CASSLEAGGLNEQFF. CDR3 DNA sequence: TGTGCCAGCAGCTTAGAAGCGGGAGGGCTGAATGAGCAGTTCTTC. The full variable domain, with the rest looked up from reference TRBV11-2 and TRBJ2-1, is EAGVAQSPRYKIIEKRQSVAFWCNPISGHATLYWYQQILGQGPKLLIQFQNNGVVDDSQLPKDRFSAERLKGVDSTLKIQPAKLEDSAVYLCASSLEAGGLNEQFFGPGTRLTVL.

As concerns this clonotype: Given a much more abundant clone one base away, this may be a read error. The chain carries TRBV2 and TRBJ1-1; D remains ambiguous. With 8 bases removed from V and 6 bases from J, the gap between germline ends came to 10 bases. CDR1 and CDR2 from the germline V gene are SNHLY and FYNNEI. This CDR3 spans 11 amino acids. This CDR3 is CASRMRSEAFF. The DNA for the CDR3 is TGTGCCAGCCGTATGAGGTCTGAAGCTTTCTTT.